This section outlines one T cell receptor beta chain sequence together with its context. Data came from immunoSEQ multiplex PCR; TCRdb stores just in-frame clones and leaves some out. This repertoire shows roughly 160,000 clones, over 75% found once; its top ten account for roughly 1.6%. This record comes from a study of T cell responses to AZD1222 COVID-19 vaccine. Per the germline V gene, CDR1 is MGHRA and CDR2 is YSYEKL. CDR3 length: 16 amino acids. The ends were cut back, 6 bases at V and 0 bases at J, with 17 bases in the middle. This TCR came from an adult in good health. This rearrangement joins TRBV4-1 to TRBJ1-1, with D possibly matching TRBD1 (6 bases). Sample: peripheral blood, taken on day 0 of AZD1222 vaccination. This CDR3 is CASRRDLGQLNTEAFF. The CDR3 bases are TGCGCCAGCAGGAGAGATTTAGGACAGCTGAACACTGAAGCTTTCTTT.